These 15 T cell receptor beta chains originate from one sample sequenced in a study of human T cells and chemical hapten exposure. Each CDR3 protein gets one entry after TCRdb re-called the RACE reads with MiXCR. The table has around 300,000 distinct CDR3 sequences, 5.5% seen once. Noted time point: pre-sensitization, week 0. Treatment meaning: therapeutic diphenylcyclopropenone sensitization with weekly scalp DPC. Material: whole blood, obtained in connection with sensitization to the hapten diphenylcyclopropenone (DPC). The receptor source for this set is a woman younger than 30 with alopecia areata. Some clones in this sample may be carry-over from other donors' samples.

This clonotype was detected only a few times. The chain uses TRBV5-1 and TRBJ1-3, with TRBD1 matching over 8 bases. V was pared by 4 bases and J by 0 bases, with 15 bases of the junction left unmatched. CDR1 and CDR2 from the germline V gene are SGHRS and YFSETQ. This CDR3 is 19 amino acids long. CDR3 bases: TGCGCCAGCAGCAGAAGGGGACAGGCCTCCTCTGTCTCTGGAAACACCATATATTTT. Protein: CASSRRGQASSVSGNTIYF.

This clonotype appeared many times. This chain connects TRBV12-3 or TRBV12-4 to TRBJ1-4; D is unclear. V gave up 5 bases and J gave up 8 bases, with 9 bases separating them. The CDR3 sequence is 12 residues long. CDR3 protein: CASSPIGEKLFF. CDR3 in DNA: TGTGCCAGCAGTCCAATCGGGGAAAAACTGTTTTTT.

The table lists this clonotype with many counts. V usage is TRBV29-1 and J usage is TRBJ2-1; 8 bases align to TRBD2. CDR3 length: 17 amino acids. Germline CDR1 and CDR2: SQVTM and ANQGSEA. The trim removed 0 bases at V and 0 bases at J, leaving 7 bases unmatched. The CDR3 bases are TGCAGCGTTGAAGACCTGGAGAGCGGGGGCTCCTACAATGAGCAGTTCTTC. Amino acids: CSVEDLESGGSYNEQFF.

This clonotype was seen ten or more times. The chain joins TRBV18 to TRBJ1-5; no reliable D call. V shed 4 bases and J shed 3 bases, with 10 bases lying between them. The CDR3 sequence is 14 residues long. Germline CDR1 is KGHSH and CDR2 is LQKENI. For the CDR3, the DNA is TGTGCCAGCTCACGTTGGGCAGACAATCAGCCCCAGCATTTT. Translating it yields CASSRWADNQPQHF.

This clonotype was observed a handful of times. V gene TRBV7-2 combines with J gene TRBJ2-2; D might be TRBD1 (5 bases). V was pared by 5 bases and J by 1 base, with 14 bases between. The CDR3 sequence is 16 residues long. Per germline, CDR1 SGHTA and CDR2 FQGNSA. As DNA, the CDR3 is TGTGCCAGCAGCCTGCACGGGCAGGGGAACACCGGGGAGCTGTTTTTT. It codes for CASSLHGQGNTGELFF.

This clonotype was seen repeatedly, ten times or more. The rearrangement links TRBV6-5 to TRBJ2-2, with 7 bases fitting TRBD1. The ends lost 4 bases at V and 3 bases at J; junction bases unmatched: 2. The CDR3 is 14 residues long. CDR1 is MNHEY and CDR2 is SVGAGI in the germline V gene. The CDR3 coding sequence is TGTGCCAGCAGTTCAACAGGGGACACCGGGGAGCTGTTTTTT. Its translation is CASSSTGDTGELFF.

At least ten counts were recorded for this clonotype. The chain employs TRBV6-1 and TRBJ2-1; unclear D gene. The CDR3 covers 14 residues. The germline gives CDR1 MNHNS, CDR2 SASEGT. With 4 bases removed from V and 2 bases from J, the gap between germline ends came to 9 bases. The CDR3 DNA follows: TGTGCCAGCAGTGGTCAGAATACCTACAATGAGCAGTTCTTC. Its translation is CASSGQNTYNEQFF.

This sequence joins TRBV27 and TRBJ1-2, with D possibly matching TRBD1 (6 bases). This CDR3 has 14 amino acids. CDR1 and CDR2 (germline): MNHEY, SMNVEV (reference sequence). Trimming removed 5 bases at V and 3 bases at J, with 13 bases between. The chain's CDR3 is CASSPQRTDYGYTF. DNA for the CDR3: TGTGCCAGCAGTCCCCAGCGGACAGACTATGGCTACACCTTC.

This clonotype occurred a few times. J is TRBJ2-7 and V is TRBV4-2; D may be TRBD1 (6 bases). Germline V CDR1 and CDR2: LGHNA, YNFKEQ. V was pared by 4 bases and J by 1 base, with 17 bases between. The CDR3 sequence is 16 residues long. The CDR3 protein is CASSRARTEESYEQYF. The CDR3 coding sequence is TGTGCCAGCAGCCGTGCGAGGACAGAGGAATCCTACGAGCAGTACTTC.

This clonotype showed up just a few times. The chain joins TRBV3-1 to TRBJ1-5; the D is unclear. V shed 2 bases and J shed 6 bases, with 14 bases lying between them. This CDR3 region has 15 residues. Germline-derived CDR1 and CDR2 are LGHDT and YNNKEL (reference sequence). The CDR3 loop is CASSQSLDGGQPQHF. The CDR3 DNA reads TGTGCCAGCAGCCAATCCCTTGACGGAGGTCAGCCCCAGCATTTT.

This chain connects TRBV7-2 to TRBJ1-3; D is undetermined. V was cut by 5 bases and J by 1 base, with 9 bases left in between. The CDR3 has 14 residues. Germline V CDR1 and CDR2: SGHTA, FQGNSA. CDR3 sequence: CASSNEASGNTIYF. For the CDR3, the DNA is TGTGCCAGCAGCAATGAGGCGTCTGGAAACACCATATATTTT.

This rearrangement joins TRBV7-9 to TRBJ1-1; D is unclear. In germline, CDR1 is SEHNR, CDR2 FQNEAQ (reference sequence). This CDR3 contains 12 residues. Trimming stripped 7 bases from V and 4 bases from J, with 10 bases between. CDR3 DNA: TGTGCCAGCAACACAGCACGCACTGAAGCTTTCTTT. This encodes CASNTARTEAFF.

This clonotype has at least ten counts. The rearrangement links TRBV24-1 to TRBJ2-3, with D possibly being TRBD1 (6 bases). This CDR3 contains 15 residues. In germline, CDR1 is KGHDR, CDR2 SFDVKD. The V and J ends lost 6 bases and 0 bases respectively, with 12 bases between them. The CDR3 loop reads CATSPGQSSTDTQYF. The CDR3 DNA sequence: TGTGCCACCAGTCCCGGACAGTCTAGCACAGATACGCAGTATTTT.

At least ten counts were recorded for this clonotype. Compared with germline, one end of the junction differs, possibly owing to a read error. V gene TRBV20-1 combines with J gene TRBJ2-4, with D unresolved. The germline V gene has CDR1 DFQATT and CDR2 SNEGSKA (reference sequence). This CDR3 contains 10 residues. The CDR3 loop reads CSPHLNIQYF. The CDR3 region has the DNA TGTTCTCCCCACCTAAACATTCAGTACTTC.

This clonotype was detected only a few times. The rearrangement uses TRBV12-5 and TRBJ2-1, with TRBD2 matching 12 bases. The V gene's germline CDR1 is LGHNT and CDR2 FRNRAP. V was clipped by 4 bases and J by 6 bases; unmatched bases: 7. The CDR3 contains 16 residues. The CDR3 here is CASGSGTSGYGNEQFF. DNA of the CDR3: TGTGCTAGTGGTTCAGGGACTAGCGGGTACGGCAATGAGCAGTTCTTC.